This T cell receptor (beta chain) was profiled in a study of CD8+ T cells in alopecia areata. The sequencing template was cDNA reverse transcribed from extracted RNA. The repertoire was sequenced with immunoSEQ multiplex PCR; TCRdb's copy has only in-frame clones and lacks some. The sample records under 250,000 clones, 45% to 70% being singletons. Germline-derived CDR1 and CDR2 are LGHNA and YNFKEQ. Trimming at V came to 5 bases and at J to 4 bases, leaving 5 bases not matched to a gene. CDR3 length: 15 residues. The clonotype comes from a human donor in good health. This sequence joins TRBV4-2 and TRBJ2-7; 13 bases are a match to TRBD2. Sequencing used CD8+ T cells sorted from blood. CDR3 nucleotide sequence: TGTGCCAGCAGCTCTCAGACTAGCGGGGGGTACGAGCAGTACTTC. Protein: CASSSQTSGGYEQYF.